The TCR beta chain described here comes from a study of cytomegalovirus exposure and HLA in healthy donors. Study-level findings and limits: A cluster of highly shared sequence variants was likely a sequencing artifact.

This clone was counted only a few times. Its antigen is currently unknown. It was with 60 Vbeta and 13 Jbeta primers that the PCR ran. Only in-frame clones appear in the TCRdb table, and some are missing; sequencing was by immunoSEQ multiplex PCR. The sample carries under 200,000 clones, about 81% recorded once. Germline lookup yields CDR1 LNHDA and CDR2 SQIVND (reference sequence). Trimming removed 0 bases from V and 6 bases from J; junction bases left unmatched: 21. This CDR3 has 21 amino acids. V usage is TRBV19 and J usage is TRBJ2-1, with TRBD2 identical over 9 bases. The specimen sequenced was PBMCs. The origin of this receptor is a woman aged 18-30 years in good health and CMV-seronegative. Here the CDR3 reads CASSIDARGFGKREDGNEQFF. The CDR3 nucleotides read TGTGCCAGTAGTATAGATGCCAGGGGCTTCGGGAAGCGGGAGGACGGCAATGAGCAGTTCTTC.